What follows are 24 T cell receptor beta chains derived from one specimen sequenced in a study of cytomegalovirus exposure and HLA in healthy donors. With 60 Vbeta and 13 Jbeta primers, the PCR was carried out. The protocol was immunoSEQ multiplex PCR, while the TCRdb copy is restricted to in-frame clones and leaves out a portion. The data contain about 110,000 clones, more than 65% of them singletons. The sequenced sample was PBMCs. The receptors derive from a male donor in good health and CMV-seronegative.

V and J are TRBV19 and TRBJ2-5; D perhaps matches TRBD2 (6 bases). There are 11 residues in the CDR3. V shed 5 bases and J shed 14 bases, with 15 bases lying between them. Per germline, CDR1 LNHDA and CDR2 SQIVND (reference sequence). CDR3 in amino acids: CASSAGRIAYF. DNA of the CDR3: TGTGCCAGTAGTGCGGGACGGATTGCCTACTTC.

The chain combines TRBV5-8 with TRBJ1-4; no definite D call. V lost 4 bases and J lost 3, with 10 bases in between. The CDR3 is made up of 14 amino acids. CDR1 and CDR2 (germline): SGHTS, YDEGEE. CDR3 sequence reads: CASSLGRSNEKLFF. The DNA for the CDR3 is TGTGCCAGCAGCCTTGGGCGTTCTAATGAAAAACTGTTTTTT.

This clone has only a few counts. V and J are TRBV4-2 and TRBJ2-7; D remains unclear. The germline gives CDR1 LGHNA, CDR2 YNFKEQ. Trimming shortened V by 1 base and J by 3 bases, and 7 bases separated the two germline ends. There are 13 residues in the CDR3. CDR3 sequence reads: CASSQGAYYEQYF. DNA for the CDR3: TGTGCCAGCAGCCAAGGGGCCTACTACGAGCAGTACTTC.

The gene calls are TRBV28 and TRBJ2-2, with a weak D call TRBD1 (5 bases). With 8 bases removed from V and 2 bases from J, the gap between germline ends came to 9 bases. The CDR3 runs to 13 residues. Germline CDR1 reads MDHEN; CDR2 reads SYDVKM. CDR3 DNA sequence: TGTGCCAGCCCCGACAGAAACACCGGGGAGCTGTTTTTT. This codes for CASPDRNTGELFF.

This clone has a single count. The chain couples TRBV27 to TRBJ1-4; D may be TRBD1 (5 bases). Germline CDR1 and CDR2: MNHEY and SMNVEV (reference sequence). Between the trimmed V and J ends, which lost 6 bases and 6 bases, there was a span of 20 bases. The CDR3 sequence is 16 residues long. The CDR3 DNA follows: TGTGCCAGCAGCTCCTTCCGGGGGGTTGAGGATGAAAAACTGTTTTTT. Its protein is CASSSFRGVEDEKLFF.

The V and J genes are TRBV2 and TRBJ2-5; 11 nucleotides align to TRBD2. Losses at the gene ends were 4 bases for V and 7 bases for J; bases not matched to a gene: 8. Looked up from germline, CDR1 is SNHLY and CDR2 is FYNNEI. The CDR3 runs 15 residues. The CDR3: CASSAVAGGRGTQYF. CDR3 nucleotide sequence: TGTGCCAGCAGTGCGGTAGCGGGAGGGCGTGGGACCCAGTACTTC. The full variable domain, in which reference TRBV2 and TRBJ2-5 provide the parts outside the CDR3, is EPEVTQTPSHQVTQMGQEVILRCVPISNHLYFYWYRQILGQKVEFLVSFYNNEISEKSEIFDDQFSVERPDGSNFTLKIRSTKLEDSAMYFCASSAVAGGRGTQYFGPGTRLLVL.

The V call is TRBV7-5, the J call TRBJ2-1; TRBD2, the table's D call, was not compared with the DNA. TRBV7-5 is a recognized pseudogene. The CDR3 loop spans 16 amino acids. The CDR3 loop reads CVRSVTSGSIYNEQFF. CDR3 in DNA: TGTGTCAGAAGCGTTACTAGCGGGAGTATTTACAATGAGCAGTTCTTC.

As regards this clone: Other nucleotide sequences in the sample specify the same CDR3. This chain links TRBV7-9 with TRBJ2-7; 9 bases line up with TRBD2. Germline V gene lookup returns CDR1 SEHNR and CDR2 FQNEAQ (reference sequence). V lost 3 bases, J lost 2 bases, and 5 bases stayed unmatched. This CDR3 is 15 amino acids long. DNA of the CDR3: TGTGCCAGCAGCTTGATGCTAGCGGGACCCTACGAGCAGTACTTC. Its translation is CASSLMLAGPYEQYF. Full variable domain (remainder filled in from reference TRBV7-9 and TRBJ2-7): DTGVSQNPRHKITKRGQNVTFRCDPISEHNRLYWYRQTLGQGPEFLTYFQNEAQLEKSRLLSDRFSAERPKGSFSTLEIQRTEQGDSAMYLCASSLMLAGPYEQYFGPGTRLTVT.

This clone came up a few times. The genes are TRBV5-1 and TRBJ2-3; TRBD1 matches 12 bases. This CDR3 region has 14 residues. After removal of 6 bases from V and 4 bases from J, the junction contained 3 bases not matched to a gene. Looked up from germline, CDR1 is SGHRS and CDR2 is YFSETQ. The CDR3 protein is CASTGTGGADTQYF. The CDR3 DNA is TGCGCCAGCACAGGGACAGGGGGCGCAGATACGCAGTATTTT.

This clone was observed a handful of times. The chain uses TRBV5-1 and TRBJ2-7, with no clear D. Germline V CDR1 and CDR2: SGHRS, YFSETQ. The CDR3 length is 13 residues. The V and J ends lost 7 bases and 2 bases respectively, with 13 bases between them. DNA for the CDR3: TGCGCCAGCTCCTCACAGAACACCTACGAGCAGTACTTC. As protein: CASSSQNTYEQYF.

This chain connects TRBV30 to TRBJ2-1; 7 nucleotides align to TRBD2. The CDR3 sequence is 13 residues long. CDR1 and CDR2 (germline): GTSNPN, SVGIG (reference sequence). With V trimmed by 1 base and J by 9 bases, 6 bases remained unmatched. CDR3 in amino acids: CAWSETSRGEQFF. As DNA, the CDR3 is TGTGCCTGGAGTGAGACTAGCCGGGGTGAGCAGTTCTTC.

The chain recombines TRBV5-1 with TRBJ2-7, with a possible D match to TRBD2 (6 bases). The germline gives CDR1 SGHRS, CDR2 YFSETQ. V lost 0 bases to trimming and J lost 0 bases, with 10 bases between them. The CDR3 is 15 residues long. CDR3 in DNA: TGCGCCAGCAGCTTGGACGGGGGATCCTCCTACGAGCAGTACTTC. Translated, it gives CASSLDGGSSYEQYF.

The chain is built from TRBV25-1 and TRBJ2-3; a weak D match, TRBD2 (5 bases). With 0 bases removed from V and 4 bases from J, the gap between germline ends came to 11 bases. The CDR3 has 15 residues. The germline V gene encodes CDR1 MGHDK and CDR2 SYGVNS. The CDR3 sequence: CASSEYGSGADTQYF. CDR3 nucleotide sequence: TGTGCCAGCAGTGAATATGGGAGTGGCGCAGATACGCAGTATTTT.

The chain uses TRBV27 and TRBJ2-1; D gene uncertain. V lost 3 bases and J 5 bases, leaving 8 bases between the germline ends. From germline, CDR1 is MNHEY and CDR2 SMNVEV (reference sequence). This CDR3 region has 13 residues. CDR3 bases: TGTGCCAGCAGTTTCAGCCAGGACAATGAGCAGTTCTTC. It translates to CASSFSQDNEQFF.

V is TRBV15 and J is TRBJ1-1; no reliable D call. V was clipped by 4 bases and J by 5 bases, with 11 bases between them. Germline-derived CDR1 and CDR2 are LNHNV and YYDKDF (reference sequence). This CDR3 spans 13 amino acids. The CDR3: CATSTGAETEAFF. The DNA for the CDR3 is TGTGCCACCAGCACGGGTGCTGAAACTGAAGCTTTCTTT.

This clone was seen more than once but under ten times. A junction boundary mismatches the germline segment, possibly from a read error. The chain employs TRBV11-2 and TRBJ2-1; 7 bases are shared with TRBD2. This CDR3 has 16 residues. Germline V gene data show CDR1 as SGHAT and CDR2 as FQNNGV. CDR3 residues: CASSSSLRREYNEQFF. In DNA, the CDR3 is TGTGCTAGCAGCTCCTCGCTTCGGCGGGAGTACAATGAGCAGTTCTTC.

The chain combines TRBV9 with TRBJ2-3; D unresolved. Germline V lookup: CDR1 SGDLS, CDR2 YYNGEE. This CDR3 is 16 amino acids long. V gave up 3 bases and J gave up 4 bases, with 18 bases separating them. The CDR3 nucleotides are TGTGCCAGCAGCGCCCCCCTTGCGGTAATTCCAGATACGCAGTATTTT. Its translation: CASSAPLAVIPDTQYF.

This rearrangement joins TRBV7-2 to TRBJ2-5; tentative D call: TRBD2 (7 bases). CDR1 and CDR2 from the germline V gene are SGHTA and FQGNSA. Deletions cut 5 bases from V and 2 bases from J, with 15 bases between. The CDR3 consists of 15 residues. CDR3 sequence: CASSGLGGGQETQYF. The CDR3 bases are TGTGCCAGCAGCGGACTAGGAGGGGGACAAGAGACCCAGTACTTC.

This clone has more than one count but fewer than ten. The rearrangement uses TRBV6-4 and TRBJ1-2, with 7 nucleotides matching TRBD1. Per the germline V gene, CDR1 is MRHNA and CDR2 is SNTAGT. Trimming at V came to 7 bases and at J to 8 bases, leaving 13 bases not matched to a gene. There are 14 residues in the CDR3. CDR3 coding DNA: TGTGCCAGCACTCCCCGCCAGGGGGTAGGAGGCTACACCTTC. As protein: CASTPRQGVGGYTF.

The chain uses TRBV27 and TRBJ1-1; D might be TRBD1 (5 bases). The CDR3 runs to 13 residues. V dropped 2 bases and J dropped 4 bases, with 8 bases sitting between them. Germline-derived CDR1 and CDR2 are MNHEY and SMNVEV (reference sequence). The CDR3 nucleotides read TGTGCCAGCAGTTTAAAAAGGGGCACTGAAGCTTTCTTT. Its protein is CASSLKRGTEAFF.

This sequence joins TRBV7-3 and TRBJ1-1; D perhaps matches TRBD1 (6 bases). Trimming took 6 bases from V and 3 from J, leaving 11 bases between them. Germline V gene data show CDR1 as SGHTA and CDR2 as FQGTGA. The CDR3 extends over 13 amino acids. The CDR3: CASRLQGYTEAFF. The CDR3, as DNA: TGTGCCAGCAGGTTACAGGGTTACACTGAAGCTTTCTTT.

The DNA of the CDR3 is TGTGCCAGCAGCGTAGGGGCTGGAGGAGACTACGAGCAGTACTTC. Residues: CASSVGAGGDYEQYF. The chain carries TRBV9 and TRBJ2-7; tentatively, D is TRBD2 (5 bases). CDR3 length: 15 residues. The ends were cut back, 0 bases at V and 3 bases at J, with 13 bases in the middle. Looked up from germline, CDR1 is SGDLS and CDR2 is YYNGEE.

The chain is built from TRBV30 and TRBJ2-3; no reliable D call. This CDR3 contains 13 residues. Trimming took off 2 bases at V and 5 bases at J, with 11 bases between the two ends. Looked up from germline, CDR1 is GTSNPN and CDR2 is SVGIG (reference sequence). The CDR3 loop reads CAWSMRRKDTQYF. CDR3 bases: TGTGCCTGGAGTATGAGGAGAAAAGATACGCAGTATTTT. The complete variable domain, with remaining parts taken from reference TRBV30 and TRBJ2-3, reads SQTIHQWPATLVQPVGSPLSLECTVEGTSNPNLYWYRQAAGRGLQLLFYSVGIGQISSEVPQNLSASRPQDRQFILSSKKLLLSDSGFYLCAWSMRRKDTQYFGPGTRLTVL.

The rearrangement joins TRBV6-1 to TRBJ2-1; 9 bases align to TRBD2. CDR1 and CDR2 from the germline V gene are MNHNS and SASEGT. This CDR3 has 20 residues. V lost 2 bases, J lost 9 bases, and 23 bases stayed unmatched. CDR3: CASSETVGLGREGPISEQFF. The CDR3 DNA follows: TGTGCCAGCAGTGAAACTGTAGGTTTGGGGCGGGAGGGACCAATAAGTGAGCAGTTCTTC.